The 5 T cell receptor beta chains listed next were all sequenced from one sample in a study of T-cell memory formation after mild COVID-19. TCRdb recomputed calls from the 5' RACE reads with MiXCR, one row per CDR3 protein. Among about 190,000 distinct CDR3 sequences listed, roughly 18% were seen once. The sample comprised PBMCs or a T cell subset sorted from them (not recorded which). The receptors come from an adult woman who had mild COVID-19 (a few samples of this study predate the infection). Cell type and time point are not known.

The CDR3 DNA sequence: TGTGCCAGCTTATGGGACAGGGTGGGTAGGACGGCTTTCTTT. This gives the protein CASLWDRVGRTAFF. This chain uses TRBV21-1 with TRBJ1-1; the D call of TRBD1 is as the table states it, not checked on the DNA. TRBV21-1 is classified as a pseudogene. This CDR3 spans 14 amino acids.

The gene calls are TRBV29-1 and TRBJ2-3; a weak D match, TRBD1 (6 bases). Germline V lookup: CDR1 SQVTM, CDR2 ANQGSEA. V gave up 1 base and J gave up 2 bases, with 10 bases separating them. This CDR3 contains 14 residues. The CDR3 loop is CSVEGDTDTDTQYF. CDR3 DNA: TGCAGCGTTGAAGGGGACACAGACACAGATACGCAGTATTTT.

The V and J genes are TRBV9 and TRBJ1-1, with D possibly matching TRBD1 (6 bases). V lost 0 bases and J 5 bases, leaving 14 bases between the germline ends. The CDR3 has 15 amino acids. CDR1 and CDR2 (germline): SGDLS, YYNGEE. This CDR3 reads CASSVAQQGETEAFF. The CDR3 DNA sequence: TGTGCCAGCAGCGTAGCTCAACAGGGAGAAACTGAAGCTTTCTTT.

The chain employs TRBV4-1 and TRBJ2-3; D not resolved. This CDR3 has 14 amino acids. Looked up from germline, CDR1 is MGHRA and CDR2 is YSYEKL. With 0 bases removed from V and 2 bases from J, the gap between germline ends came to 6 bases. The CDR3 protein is CASSQDTNTDTQYF. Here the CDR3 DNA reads TGCGCCAGCAGCCAAGATACTAACACAGATACGCAGTATTTT.

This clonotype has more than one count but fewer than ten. The CDR3 sequence is CSAQDAGLYGYTF. The CDR3 DNA is TGCAGCGCCCAGGACGCAGGTCTCTATGGCTACACCTTC. The chain combines TRBV29-1 with TRBJ1-2; D ambiguous. With 7 bases removed from V and 4 bases from J, the gap between germline ends came to 16 bases. The CDR3 is 13 amino acids. Germline values: CDR1 SQVTM, CDR2 ANQGSEA.